This T cell receptor beta chain was observed in a study of response to subunit inactivated influenza vaccine. TCRdb passed the RT-PCR reads through MiXCR, listing each CDR3 protein once. The data contain about 500,000 distinct CDR3 sequences, approximately 15% of them singletons. General observations from the study: Each seasonal influenza vaccination recruits few new T cells, the authors suggested.

Trimming removed 3 bases from V and 6 bases from J, with 7 bases in between. The germline V gene encodes CDR1 KGHSH and CDR2 LQKENI. CDR3 size: 12 residues. This clonotype was found many times. The antigen is not known. The chain combines TRBV18 with TRBJ2-3; tentative D call: TRBD1 (5 bases). The source was CD4+ T cells sorted from PBMCs, collected roughly 24 months after vaccination. The sequence was collected from a man between 50 and 75 years old who received an inactivated influenza vaccine. Written as DNA, the CDR3 is TGTGCCAGCTCACCGTACAGGGATACGCAGTATTTT. Translation: CASSPYRDTQYF.